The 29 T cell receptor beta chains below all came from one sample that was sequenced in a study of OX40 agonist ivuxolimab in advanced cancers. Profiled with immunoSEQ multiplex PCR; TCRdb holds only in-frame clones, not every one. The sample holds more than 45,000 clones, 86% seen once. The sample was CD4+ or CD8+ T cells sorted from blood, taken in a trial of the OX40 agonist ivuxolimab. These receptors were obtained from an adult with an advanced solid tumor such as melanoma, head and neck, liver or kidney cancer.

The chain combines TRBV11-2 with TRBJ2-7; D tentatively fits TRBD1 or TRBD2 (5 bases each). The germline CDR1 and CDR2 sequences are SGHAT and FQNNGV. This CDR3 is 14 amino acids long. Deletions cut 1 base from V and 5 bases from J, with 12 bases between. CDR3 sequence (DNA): TGTGCCAGCAGCTTAGGGGGGAAAACAGACGAGCAGTACTTC. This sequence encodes CASSLGGKTDEQYF.

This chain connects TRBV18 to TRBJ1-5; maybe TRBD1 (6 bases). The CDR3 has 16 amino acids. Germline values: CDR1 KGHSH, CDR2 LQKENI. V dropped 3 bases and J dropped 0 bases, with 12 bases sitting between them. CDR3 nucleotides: TGTGCCAGCTCACCGGACAGAGAATATAGCAATCAGCCCCAGCATTTT. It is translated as CASSPDREYSNQPQHF.

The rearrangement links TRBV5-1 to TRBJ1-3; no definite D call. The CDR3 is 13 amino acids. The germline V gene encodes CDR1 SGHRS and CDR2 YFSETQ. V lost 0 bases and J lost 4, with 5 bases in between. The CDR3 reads CASSLDIGNTIYF. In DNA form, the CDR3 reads TGCGCCAGCAGCTTGGACATAGGAAACACCATATATTTT.

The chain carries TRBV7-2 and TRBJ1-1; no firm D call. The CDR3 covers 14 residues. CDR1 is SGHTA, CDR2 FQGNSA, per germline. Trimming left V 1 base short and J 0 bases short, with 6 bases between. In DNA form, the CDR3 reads TGTGCCAGCAGCTTAGACGGAATGAACACTGAAGCTTTCTTT. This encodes CASSLDGMNTEAFF.

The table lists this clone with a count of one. CDR3 amino acids: CASSVQGKTGNTIYF. CDR3 DNA sequence: TGTGCCAGCAGTGTACAGGGGAAAACTGGAAACACCATATATTTT. The rearrangement joins TRBV2 to TRBJ1-3, with TRBD1 matching 7 bases. Germline V lookup: CDR1 SNHLY, CDR2 FYNNEI. The CDR3 has 15 residues. V trimming: 4 bases; J trimming: 2 bases; junction bases outside the gene matches: 5. The variable domain in full, completed from reference TRBV2 and TRBJ1-3, reads EPEVTQTPSHQVTQMGQEVILRCVPISNHLYFYWYRQILGQKVEFLVSFYNNEISEKSEIFDDQFSVERPDGSNFTLKIRSTKLEDSAMYFCASSVQGKTGNTIYFGEGSWLTVV.

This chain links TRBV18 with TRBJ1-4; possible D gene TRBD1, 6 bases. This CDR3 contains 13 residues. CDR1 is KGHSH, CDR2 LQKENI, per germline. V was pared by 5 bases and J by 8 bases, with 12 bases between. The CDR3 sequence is CASSSDRNEKLFF. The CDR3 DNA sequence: TGTGCCAGCTCATCTGACAGGAACGAAAAACTGTTTTTT.

The CDR3 region is CASSVEILNTEAFF. The CDR3 DNA reads TGTGCCAGCAGTGTTGAGATACTGAACACTGAAGCTTTCTTT. This chain uses TRBV2 with TRBJ1-1; D ambiguous. The germline V and J ends were trimmed by 4 bases and 0 bases, with 9 bases remaining between them. This CDR3 contains 14 residues. Germline V gene lookup returns CDR1 SNHLY and CDR2 FYNNEI.

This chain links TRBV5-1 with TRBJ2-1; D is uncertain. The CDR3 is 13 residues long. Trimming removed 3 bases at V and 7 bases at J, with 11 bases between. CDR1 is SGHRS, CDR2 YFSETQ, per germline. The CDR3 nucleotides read TGCGCCAGCAGCTCATCGACCCTGAATGAGCAGTTCTTC. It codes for CASSSSTLNEQFF.

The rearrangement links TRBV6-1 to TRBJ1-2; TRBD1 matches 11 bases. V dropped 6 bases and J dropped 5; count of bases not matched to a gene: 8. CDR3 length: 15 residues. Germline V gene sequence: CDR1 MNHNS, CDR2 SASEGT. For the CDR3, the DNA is TGTGCCAGCAGCCCGGGACAGGGGGGTGGGTATGGCTACACCTTC. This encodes CASSPGQGGGYGYTF.

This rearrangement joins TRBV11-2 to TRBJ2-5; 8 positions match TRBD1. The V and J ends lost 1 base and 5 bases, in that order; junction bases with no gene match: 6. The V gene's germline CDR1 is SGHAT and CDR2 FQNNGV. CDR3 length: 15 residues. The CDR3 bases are TGTGCCAGCAGCTTAGGCCCCAGGGGGCGGGAGACCCAGTACTTC. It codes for CASSLGPRGRETQYF.

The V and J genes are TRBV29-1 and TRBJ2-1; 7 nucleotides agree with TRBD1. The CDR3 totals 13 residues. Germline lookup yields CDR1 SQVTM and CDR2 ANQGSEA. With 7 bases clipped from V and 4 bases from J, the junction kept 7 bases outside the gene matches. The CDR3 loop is CSGTGQQYNEQFF. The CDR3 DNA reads TGCAGCGGTACGGGACAGCAATACAATGAGCAGTTCTTC.

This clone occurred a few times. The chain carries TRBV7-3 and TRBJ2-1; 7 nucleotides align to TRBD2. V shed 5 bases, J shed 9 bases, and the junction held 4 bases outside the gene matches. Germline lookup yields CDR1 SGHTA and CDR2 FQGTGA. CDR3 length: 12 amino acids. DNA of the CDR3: TGTGCCAGCAGCCAATGGGGGGGTGAGCAGTTCTTC. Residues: CASSQWGGEQFF. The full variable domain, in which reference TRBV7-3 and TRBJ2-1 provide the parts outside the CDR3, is GAGVSQTPSNKVTEKGKYVELRCDPISGHTALYWYRQSLGQGPEFLIYFQGTGAADDSGLPNDRFFAVRPEGSVSTLKIQRTERGDSAVYLCASSQWGGEQFFGPGTRLTVL.

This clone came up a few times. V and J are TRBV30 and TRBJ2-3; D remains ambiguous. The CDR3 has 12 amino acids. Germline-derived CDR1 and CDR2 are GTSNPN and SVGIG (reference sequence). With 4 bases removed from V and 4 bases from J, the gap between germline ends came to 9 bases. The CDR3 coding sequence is TGTGCCTGGACTATCCGTCCAGATACGCAGTATTTT. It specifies CAWTIRPDTQYF. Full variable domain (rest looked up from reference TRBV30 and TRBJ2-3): SQTIHQWPATLVQPVGSPLSLECTVEGTSNPNLYWYRQAAGRGLQLLFYSVGIGQISSEVPQNLSASRPQDRQFILSSKKLLLSDSGFYLCAWTIRPDTQYFGPGTRLTVL.

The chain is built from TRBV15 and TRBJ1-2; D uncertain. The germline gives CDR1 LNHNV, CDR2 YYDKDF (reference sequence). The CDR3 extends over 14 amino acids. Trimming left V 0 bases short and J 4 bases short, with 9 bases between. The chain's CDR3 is CATSRDGPGYGYTF. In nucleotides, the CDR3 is TGTGCCACCAGCAGAGATGGGCCAGGCTATGGCTACACCTTC.

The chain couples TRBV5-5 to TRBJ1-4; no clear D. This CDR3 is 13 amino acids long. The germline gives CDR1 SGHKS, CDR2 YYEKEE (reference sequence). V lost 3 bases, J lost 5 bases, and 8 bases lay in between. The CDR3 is CASSWELNEKLFF. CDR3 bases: TGTGCCAGCAGCTGGGAGCTGAATGAAAAACTGTTTTTT. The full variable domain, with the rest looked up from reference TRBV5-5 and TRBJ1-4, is DAGVTQSPTHLIKTRGQQVTLRCSPISGHKSVSWYQQVLGQGPQFIFQYYEKEERGRGNFPDRFSARQFPNYSSELNVNALLLGDSALYLCASSWELNEKLFFGSGTQLSVL.

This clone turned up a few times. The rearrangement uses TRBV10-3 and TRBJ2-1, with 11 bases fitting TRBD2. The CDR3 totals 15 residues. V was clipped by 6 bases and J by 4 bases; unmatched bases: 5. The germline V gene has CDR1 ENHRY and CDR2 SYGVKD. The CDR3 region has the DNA TGTGCCATCAGGGCGGGACTAGCGGCTTACAATGAGCAGTTCTTC. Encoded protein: CAIRAGLAAYNEQFF.

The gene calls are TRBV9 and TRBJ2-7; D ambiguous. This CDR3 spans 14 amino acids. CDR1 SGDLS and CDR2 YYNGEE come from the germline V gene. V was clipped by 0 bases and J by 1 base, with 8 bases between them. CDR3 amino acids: CASSVGWSSYEQYF. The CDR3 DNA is TGTGCCAGCAGCGTAGGGTGGAGTTCCTACGAGCAGTACTTC.

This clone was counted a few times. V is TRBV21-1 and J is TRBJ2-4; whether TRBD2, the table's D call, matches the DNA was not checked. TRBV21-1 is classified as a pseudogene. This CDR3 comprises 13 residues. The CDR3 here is CASPGGAKNIQYF. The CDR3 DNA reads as TGTGCCAGCCCCGGGGGGGCCAAAAACATTCAGTACTTC.

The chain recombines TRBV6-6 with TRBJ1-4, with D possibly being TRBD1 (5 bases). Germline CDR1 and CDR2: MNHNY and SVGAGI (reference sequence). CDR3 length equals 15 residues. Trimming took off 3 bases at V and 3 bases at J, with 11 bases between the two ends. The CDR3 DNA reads TGTGCCAGCAGTTATCCCGGGACGCCTAATGAAAAACTGTTTTTT. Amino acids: CASSYPGTPNEKLFF.

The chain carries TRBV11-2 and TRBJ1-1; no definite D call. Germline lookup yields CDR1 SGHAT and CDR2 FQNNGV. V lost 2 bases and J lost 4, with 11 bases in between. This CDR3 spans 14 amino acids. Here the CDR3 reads CASSLRRGSTEAFF. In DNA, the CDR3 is TGTGCCAGCAGCTTACGGCGGGGATCCACTGAAGCTTTCTTT.

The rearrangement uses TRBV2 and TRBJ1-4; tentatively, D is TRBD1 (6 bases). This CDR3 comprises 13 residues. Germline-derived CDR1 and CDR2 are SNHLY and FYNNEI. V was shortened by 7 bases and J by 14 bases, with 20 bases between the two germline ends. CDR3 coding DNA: TGTGCCAGCACCCAAAAACCGGTCGACAGGCTGTTTTTT. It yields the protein CASTQKPVDRLFF.

DNA for the CDR3: TGTGCCAGTAGTATGCTAGCGGGAGGCAACAATGAGCAGTTCTTC. It yields the protein CASSMLAGGNNEQFF. The chain carries TRBV19 and TRBJ2-1; 11 nucleotides match TRBD2. CDR3 length: 15 amino acids. The trim removed 3 bases at V and 5 bases at J, leaving 3 bases unmatched. Per the germline V gene, CDR1 is LNHDA and CDR2 is SQIVND (reference sequence).

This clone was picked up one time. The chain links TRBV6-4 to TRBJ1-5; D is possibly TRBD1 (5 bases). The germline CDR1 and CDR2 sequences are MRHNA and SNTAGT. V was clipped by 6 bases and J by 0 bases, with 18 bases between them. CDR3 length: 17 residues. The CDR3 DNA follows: TGTGCCAGCAGAGCGCCCGGGACCGCTGATAGCAATCAGCCCCAGCATTTT. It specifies CASRAPGTADSNQPQHF.

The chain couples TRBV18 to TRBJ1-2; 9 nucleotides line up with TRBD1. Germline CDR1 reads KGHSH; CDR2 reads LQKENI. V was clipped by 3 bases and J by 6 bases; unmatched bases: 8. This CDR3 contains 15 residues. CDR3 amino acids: CASSPGQGLMNGYTF. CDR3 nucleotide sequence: TGTGCCAGCTCACCGGGACAGGGTTTAATGAATGGCTACACCTTC.

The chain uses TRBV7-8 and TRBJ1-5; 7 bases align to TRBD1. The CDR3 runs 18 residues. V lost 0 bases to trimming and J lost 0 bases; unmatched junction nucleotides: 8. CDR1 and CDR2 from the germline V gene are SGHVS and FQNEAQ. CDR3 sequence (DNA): TGTGCCAGCAGCTTAGCCCGAGGACAGGCATATAGCAATCAGCCCCAGCATTTT. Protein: CASSLARGQAYSNQPQHF.

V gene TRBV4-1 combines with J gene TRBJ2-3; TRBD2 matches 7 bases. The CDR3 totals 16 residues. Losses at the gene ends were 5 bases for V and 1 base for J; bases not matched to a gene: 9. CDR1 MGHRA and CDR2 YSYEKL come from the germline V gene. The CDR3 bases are TGCGCCAGCAGCGAACGCCCTAGCGGTGGCACAGATACGCAGTATTTT. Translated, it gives CASSERPSGGTDTQYF.

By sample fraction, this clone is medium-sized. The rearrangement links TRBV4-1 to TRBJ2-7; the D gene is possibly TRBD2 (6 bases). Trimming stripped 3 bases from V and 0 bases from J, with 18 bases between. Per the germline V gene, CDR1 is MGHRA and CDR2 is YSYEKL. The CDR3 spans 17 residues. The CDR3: CASSQIQRARSSYEQYF. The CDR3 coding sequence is TGCGCCAGCAGCCAGATCCAGCGGGCCAGGAGCTCCTACGAGCAGTACTTC.

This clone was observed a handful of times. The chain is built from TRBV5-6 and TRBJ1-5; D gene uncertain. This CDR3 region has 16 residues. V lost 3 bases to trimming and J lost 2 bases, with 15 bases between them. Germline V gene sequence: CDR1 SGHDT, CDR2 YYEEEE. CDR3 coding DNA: TGTGCCAGCAGCTACCGGGTGACAACGGGCAATCAGCCCCAGCATTTT. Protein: CASSYRVTTGNQPQHF.

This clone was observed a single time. This CDR3 reads CASSIPGLAGEVDTQYF. The DNA of the CDR3 is TGTGCCAGTAGTATCCCCGGACTAGCGGGAGAGGTGGATACGCAGTATTTT. The V call is TRBV19, the J call TRBJ2-3; the match to TRBD2 covers 13 bases. The germline V gene has CDR1 LNHDA and CDR2 SQIVND (reference sequence). The CDR3 is made up of 17 amino acids. Germline trimming cut 3 bases from V and 6 bases from J; bases unmatched to any gene: 9.